The clone carrying this T cell receptor (beta chain) has more than one count but fewer than ten. What it recognizes is unknown. One entry per CDR3 protein, called by TCRdb with MiXCR from the reads. Counted here are around 450,000 distinct CDR3 sequences, approximately 33% occurring once; the ten biggest clones make up roughly 13%. The data originate from a study of T cell repertoires in cytomegalovirus infection. Study as a whole: CMV infection together with matching HLA type was indicated by public TCR beta signatures. Study-wide results and limits: CMV carriers having the relevant HLA were flagged by cumulative public TCR beta family frequency. CMV-specific HLA-C-restricted TCR beta clonotypes dominated the ex vivo response.

CDR1 is MGHRA and CDR2 is YSYEKL in the germline V gene. The CDR3 is 16 residues long. The V end was cut by 0 bases, the J end by 3 bases, with 14 bases between. The clonotype originates from a human donor in good health (CMV status not recorded). Some clones in this sample may be carry-over from other donors' samples. This rearrangement joins TRBV4-1 to TRBJ1-1, with a weak D call TRBD1 (6 bases). What was sequenced was PBMCs. The CDR3 here is CASSQDDDRRYTEAFF. CDR3 DNA: TGCGCCAGCAGCCAAGACGATGACAGGAGGTACACTGAAGCTTTCTTT.